The entry that follows covers one TCR beta chain sequence. This entry is derived from a study of OX40 agonist ivuxolimab in advanced cancers. Across the study: Three patients, one with hepatocellular carcinoma and two with cutaneous melanoma, responded partially.

The CDR3 sequence is 13 residues long. Germline CDR1 SGHTA, CDR2 FQGTGA. Trimming pared 0 bases from V and 6 bases from J, leaving 8 bases between. Profiling relied on immunoSEQ multiplex PCR, and the TCRdb table lists in-frame clones only, not all of them. The table records tens of thousands of clones, roughly four fifths of them present only once. The rearrangement uses TRBV7-3 and TRBJ1-1, with a weak D call TRBD1 (5 bases). The source is an adult with an advanced solid tumor such as melanoma, head and neck, liver or kidney cancer. Sequenced here: CD4+ or CD8+ T cells sorted from blood, sampled in a trial of the OX40 agonist ivuxolimab. CDR3 residues: CASSLTGDAEAFF. In nucleotides, the CDR3 is TGTGCCAGCAGCTTAACAGGGGACGCTGAAGCTTTCTTT.